The subject of this entry is one T cell receptor (beta chain). The record originates from a study of blood T cell repertoires in COVID-19. Germline-derived CDR1 and CDR2 are SGHRS and YFSETQ. V dropped 0 bases and J dropped 4; count of bases not matched to a gene: 8. The length of the CDR3 is 17 residues. Generated by immunoSEQ multiplex PCR, the TCRdb table keeps only in-frame clones and is missing some. The sample yields about 230,000 clones, just over 85% seen once. V usage is TRBV5-1 and J usage is TRBJ2-3; 10 bases line up with TRBD2. The receptor comes from a man aged 45-65 years with COVID-19, enrolled during active disease. Material for sequencing was peripheral blood. The CDR3 DNA is TGCGCCAGCAGCTTGGACCTAGCGGGAGTGGCCCCAGATACGCAGTATTTT. Its translation: CASSLDLAGVAPDTQYF.